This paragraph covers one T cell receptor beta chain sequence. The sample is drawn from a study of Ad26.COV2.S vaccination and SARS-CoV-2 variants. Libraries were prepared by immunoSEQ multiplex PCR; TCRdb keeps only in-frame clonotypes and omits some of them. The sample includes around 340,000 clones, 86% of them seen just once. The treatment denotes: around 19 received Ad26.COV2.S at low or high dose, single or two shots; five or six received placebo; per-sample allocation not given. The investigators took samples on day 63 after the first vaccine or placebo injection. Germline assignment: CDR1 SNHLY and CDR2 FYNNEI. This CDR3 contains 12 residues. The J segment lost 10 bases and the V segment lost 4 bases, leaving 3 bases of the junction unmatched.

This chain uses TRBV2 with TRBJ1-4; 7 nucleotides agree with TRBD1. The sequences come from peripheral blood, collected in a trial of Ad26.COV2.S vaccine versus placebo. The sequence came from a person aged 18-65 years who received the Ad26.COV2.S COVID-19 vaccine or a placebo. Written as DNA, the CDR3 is TGTGCCAGCAGTGCCCAGGGGGGAAAACTGTTTTTT. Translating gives CASSAQGGKLFF.